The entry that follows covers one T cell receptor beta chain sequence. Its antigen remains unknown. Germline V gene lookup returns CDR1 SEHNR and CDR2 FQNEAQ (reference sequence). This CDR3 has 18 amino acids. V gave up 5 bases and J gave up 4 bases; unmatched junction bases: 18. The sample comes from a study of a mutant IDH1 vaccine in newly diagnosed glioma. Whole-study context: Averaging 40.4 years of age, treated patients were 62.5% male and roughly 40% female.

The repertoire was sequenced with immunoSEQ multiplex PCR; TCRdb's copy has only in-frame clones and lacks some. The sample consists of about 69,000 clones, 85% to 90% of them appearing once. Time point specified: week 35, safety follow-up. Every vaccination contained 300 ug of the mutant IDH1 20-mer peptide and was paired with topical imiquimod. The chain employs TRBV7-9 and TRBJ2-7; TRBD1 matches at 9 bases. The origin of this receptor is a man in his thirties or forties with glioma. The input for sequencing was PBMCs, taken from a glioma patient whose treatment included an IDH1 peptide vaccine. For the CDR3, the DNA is TGTGCCAGCAGCCCCCGACCCGAGGGACAGGGCGGAGGTTACGAGCAGTACTTC. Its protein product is CASSPRPEGQGGGYEQYF.